This is a list of T cell receptor beta chains from one sample in a study of cytomegalovirus exposure and HLA in healthy donors. Clones were sequenced by immunoSEQ multiplex PCR, and TCRdb holds only the in-frame ones, with some missing. The sample includes around 250,000 clones, 90% of them seen just once. The sequenced sample was PBMCs. The receptor source for this set is a woman under 30 in good health and CMV-seronegative. The CDR3 runs from the conserved cysteine through the conserved F or W. Fields, in order: clone size, J gene, D gene, V gene, CDR3 protein, CDR3 DNA. A D gene is named only where the DNA matches it firmly. A row's size may be missing; if present it is once, few, many or a size class.

size: .; J: TRBJ1-4; D: .; V: TRBV4-1; CDR3: CASSQDWTLGNEKLFF; DNA: TGCGCCAGCAGCCAAGATTGGACTCTTGGGAATGAAAAACTGTTTTTT
size: .; J: TRBJ1-4; D: .; V: TRBV18; CDR3: CASSPIRQVWEKLFF; DNA: TGTGCCAGCTCACCAATCCGGCAGGTGTGGGAAAAACTGTTTTTT
size: .; J: TRBJ2-4; D: .; V: TRBV27; CDR3: CASSPGQPLAKNIQYF; DNA: TGTGCCAGCAGTCCCGGACAGCCCCTAGCCAAAAACATTCAGTACTTC
size: .; J: TRBJ1-2; D: .; V: TRBV29-1; CDR3: CSGRGGPHGYTF; DNA: TGCAGCGGGCGTGGGGGCCCTCATGGCTACACCTTC
size: .; J: TRBJ1-1; D: .; V: TRBV5-1; CDR3: CASSRSALGGSENTEAFF; DNA: TGCGCCAGCAGCCGCTCTGCATTAGGGGGATCTGAGAACACTGAAGCTTTCTTT
size: .; J: TRBJ1-2; D: TRBD1; V: TRBV5-6; CDR3: CASSTTSGQIYGYTF; DNA: TGTGCCAGCAGCACTACCTCGGGACAGATCTATGGCTACACCTTC
size: .; J: TRBJ1-4; D: TRBD1; V: TRBV5-4; CDR3: CASSRGQEATNEKLFF; DNA: TGTGCCAGCAGCCGGGGACAGGAAGCAACTAATGAAAAACTGTTTTTT
size: .; J: TRBJ1-2; D: TRBD1; V: TRBV5-1; CDR3: CASSLVPGQGVSNYGYTF; DNA: TGCGCCAGCAGCTTGGTCCCGGGACAGGGTGTATCTAACTATGGCTACACCTTC
size: .; J: TRBJ2-2; D: .; V: TRBV7-6; CDR3: CASSLAKYLIVGELFF; DNA: TGTGCCAGCAGCTTAGCTAAGTACCTAATAGTCGGGGAGCTGTTTTTT
size: .; J: TRBJ1-1; D: .; V: TRBV18; CDR3: CASSPPSGGPDTEAFF; DNA: TGTGCCAGCTCACCACCGTCGGGGGGACCGGACACTGAAGCTTTCTTT
size: .; J: TRBJ1-2; D: .; V: TRBV11-2; CDR3: CASSFPSGGLYGYTF; DNA: TGTGCCAGCAGCTTCCCCTCGGGGGGGCTATATGGCTACACCTTC
size: .; J: TRBJ1-3; D: .; V: TRBV5-4; CDR3: CASSLVSPRGSGNTIYF; DNA: TGTGCCAGCAGCTTGGTATCCCCACGAGGGTCTGGAAACACCATATATTTT
size: .; J: TRBJ2-3; D: .; V: TRBV15; CDR3: CATTSRANTDTQYF; DNA: TGTGCCACCACCTCCAGGGCGAACACAGATACGCAGTATTTT
size: .; J: TRBJ1-2; D: TRBD1; V: TRBV6-1; CDR3: CASSGLGQGYGYTF; DNA: TGTGCCAGCAGTGGGCTTGGACAGGGTTATGGCTACACCTTC
size: few; J: TRBJ2-5; D: .; V: TRBV9; CDR3: CASSVRGQETQYF; DNA: TGTGCCAGCAGCGTCCGGGGCCAAGAGACCCAGTACTTC
size: .; J: TRBJ1-4; D: .; V: TRBV5-1; CDR3: CASSPGLQGEKLFF; DNA: TGCGCCAGCAGCCCCGGTCTCCAGGGCGAAAAACTGTTTTTT
size: .; J: TRBJ1-1; D: .; V: TRBV15; CDR3: CATRSTGTTEAFF; DNA: TGTGCCACCAGGAGTACAGGGACCACTGAAGCTTTCTTT